This T cell receptor (beta chain) was sequenced for a study of CXCR3-negative and CXCR3-positive naive CD8 T cells. As for this clonotype: Its antigen remains unidentified.

All TRB cDNA libraries came from 5' RACE performed with UMI labels. Reanalyzing the 5' RACE reads, TCRdb keeps one entry per CDR3 protein, without DNA. Here the sample table reports around 84,000 distinct CDR3 sequences. Identification of naive CD8+ T cells rested on CD45RO-CCR7+CD27+CD95- status. Study-wide findings and caveats: Researchers report that CXCR3-positive naive cells carry more hydrophobic TRB CDR3s than CXCR3-negative naive cells.

Sequencing used naive CXCR3+ CD8+ T cells from blood. Subset in this sample: CD45RO-CCR7+CD27+CD95- naive CD8+ T cells expressing CXCR3 (TNR3+). The TCR comes from a human donor in good health. Some clones in this sample may be carry-over from other donors' samples.

The CDR3 sequence: CASSSEAVTSYNEQFF. The chain is built from TRBV11-2 and TRBJ2-1. Looked up from germline, CDR1 is SGHAT and CDR2 is FQNNGV. CDR3 length equals 16 residues.